This is a list of T cell receptor beta chains from one sample in a study of blood T cell repertoires in COVID-19. Produced via immunoSEQ multiplex PCR; TCRdb's table is partial and in-frame only. The data contain about 21,000 clones, about 90% of them singletons. Sequencing was carried out using peripheral blood. All receptors derive from a human donor in a cohort sampled during active COVID-19. The CDR3 runs from the conserved cysteine through the conserved F or W. The D gene is left open where the match is weak. Size values are once, few and many counts, or a class for expanded clones, and some rows have none.

>.|TRBV3-1/TRBV3-2|TRBJ1-3|18|.
TGTGCCAGCAGCCTCCGAGGGGGGGGTCACATCTCTGGAAACACCATATATTTT
CASSLRGGGHISGNTIYF
>.|TRBV11-2|TRBJ1-2|13|.
TGTGCCAGCAGCTCGCAGGGAGGCTATGGCTACACCTTC
CASSSQGGYGYTF
>TRBD1|TRBV19|TRBJ2-2|17|.
TGTGCCAGTAGCCAAATCTCGGGACAGGGTTACACCGGGGAGCTGTTTTTT
CASSQISGQGYTGELFF
>TRBD1|TRBV19|TRBJ1-2|13|.
TGTGCCAGCTATGGCGCCGAGGGGGCCGGCTACACCTTC
CASYGAEGAGYTF
>TRBD2|TRBV27|TRBJ2-1|16|.
TGTGCCAGCAGTTGGACTAGCGGGGTCTCCTACAATGAGCAGTTCTTC
CASSWTSGVSYNEQFF
>TRBD2|TRBV3-1/TRBV3-2|TRBJ2-7|14|few
TGTGCCAGCAGCTCGCCGGGACTAGCCTACGAGCAGTACTTC
CASSSPGLAYEQYF
>.|TRBV27|TRBJ2-5|14|.
TGTGCCAGCAGTCCACTCGGAGGGATAGAGACCCAGTACTTC
CASSPLGGIETQYF
>.|TRBV2|TRBJ2-7|15|.
TGTGCCAGCAGTGAAGGTTTTAGCGCCGCCTACGAGCAGTACTTC
CASSEGFSAAYEQYF
>.|TRBV21-1|TRBJ2-7|17|.
TGTGCCAGCAGCACAAAAAGATCGCGGGGGGCGTATTACGAGCAGTACTTC
CASSTKRSRGAYYEQYF
>.|TRBV28|TRBJ2-1|11|.
TGTGCCAGCAGAACTCACAATGAGCAGTTCTTC
CASRTHNEQFF
>.|TRBV7-6|TRBJ2-2|14|.
TGTGCCAGCAGCGTGACTAGGAACACCGGGGAGCTGTTTTTT
CASSVTRNTGELFF
>.|TRBV7-9|TRBJ2-2|13|few
TGTGCCAGCAGCTTGCAAGCGCCCGGGGAGCTGTTTTTT
CASSLQAPGELFF
>TRBD1|TRBV6-5|TRBJ2-1|14|.
TGTGCCAGCAGTCGGGACAGTGACAGGAATGAGCAGTTCTTC
CASSRDSDRNEQFF
>TRBD1|TRBV28|TRBJ1-1|13|.
TGTGCCAGCAGTTTATCAGGGGGCCCTGAAGCTTTCTTT
CASSLSGGPEAFF
>.|TRBV20-1|TRBJ2-1|11|.
TGCAGTGCTAGTGCAGATTATGAGCAGTTCTTC
CSASADYEQFF
>.|TRBV7-9|TRBJ1-4|14|.
TGTGCCAGCAGTCAGGGAAAAGGGGATGAAAAACTGTTTTTT
CASSQGKGDEKLFF
>TRBD2|TRBV28|TRBJ2-1|15|.
TGTGCCAGCAGTTTAGAAGGCGGGAGGGGGTATGAGCAGTTCTTC
CASSLEGGRGYEQFF
>TRBD1|TRBV2|TRBJ1-1|16|.
TGTGCCAGCAGATCGAGGGGGCAGAGTATGAACACTGAAGCTTTCTTT
CASRSRGQSMNTEAFF
>.|TRBV6-5|TRBJ1-3|13|.
TGTGCCGCCGGAGAGGGCTTTGGAAACACCATATATTTT
CAAGEGFGNTIYF
>.|TRBV29-1|TRBJ1-1|11|.
TGCAGCGTCTGGACAGAAACTGAAGCTTTCTTT
CSVWTETEAFF
>.|TRBV25-1|TRBJ1-5|11|few
TGTGCCAGTAGAACTAATCAGCCCCAGCATTTT
CASRTNQPQHF
>TRBD1|TRBV5-4|TRBJ2-1|15|.
TGTGCCAGCAGCTTGGACAGGGGATACCACAATGAGCAGTTCTTC
CASSLDRGYHNEQFF
>TRBD1|TRBV7-8|TRBJ2-1|17|.
TGTGCCAGCAGCTTATGGGGGAGCCACAGGGGGTACAATGAGCAGTTCTTC
CASSLWGSHRGYNEQFF
>.|TRBV4-1|TRBJ2-7|16|.
TGCGCCAGCAGCCAAGATCTAGCCAGGGGAATCTACGAGCAGTACTTC
CASSQDLARGIYEQYF
>.|TRBV12-3/TRBV12-4|TRBJ1-2|13|.
TGTGCCAGCAGTTTGGGCAGGTCCTATGGCTACACCTTC
CASSLGRSYGYTF
>TRBD2|TRBV5-1|TRBJ2-2|14|.
TGCGCCAGCAAACTAGCGGGAGGCACTGGGGAGCTGTTTTTT
CASKLAGGTGELFF
>TRBD1|TRBV19|TRBJ1-5|13|.
TGTGCCAGTAGTGACAGGGTCAATCAGCCCCAGCATTTT
CASSDRVNQPQHF
>.|TRBV28|TRBJ2-7|16|once
TGTGCCAGCAGTTTCAGGACTAGGGGGTGTGGACGCGAGCAGTACTTC
CASSFRTRGCGREQYF
>TRBD1|TRBV4-1|TRBJ1-2|15|once
TGCGCCAGCAGCCGAGAACGACAGGGGGCGGGAGGCTACACCTTC
CASSRERQGAGGYTF
>.|TRBV24-1|TRBJ2-1|15|.
TGTGCCACCAGTGACGATTCCGACATGGGCAATGAGCAGTTCTTC
CATSDDSDMGNEQFF
>TRBD2|TRBV28|TRBJ2-1|13|.
TGTGCCAGCAGTTTCGGCGGGAGTGATGAGCAGTTCTTC
CASSFGGSDEQFF
>.|TRBV5-1|TRBJ2-6|14|.
TGCGCCAGCAGCCCTTTATCTGGGGCCAACGTCCTGACTTTC
CASSPLSGANVLTF
>.|TRBV6-5|TRBJ1-2|13|.
TGTGCCAGCAGCAGAGGACAGTCCTATGGCTACACCTTC
CASSRGQSYGYTF
>.|TRBV28|TRBJ1-5|12|few
TGTGCCAGTTGCTTAGGCAATCAGCCCCAGCATTTT
CASCLGNQPQHF
>TRBD1|TRBV9|TRBJ2-7|15|.
TGTGCCAGCAGCTCAACCGGGACAGGGGGCCACGAGCAGTACTTC
CASSSTGTGGHEQYF
>TRBD2|TRBV6-5|TRBJ2-1|12|once
TGTGCCAGCTCCTTCGGCGGGAGGGGTAAGTTCTTC
CASSFGGRGKFF
>TRBD2|TRBV30|TRBJ2-5|13|.
TGTGCCACCCAGGCTAGCGGGCAAGAGACCCAGTACTTC
CATQASGQETQYF
>.|TRBV2|TRBJ2-7|15|.
TGTGCCAGCAGTGGTCCTACTAGTTTACTTTACGAGCAGTACTTC
CASSGPTSLLYEQYF
>.|TRBV29-1|TRBJ1-1|11|.
TGCAGCGTGTCCAGACTATATGAAGCTTTCTTT
CSVSRLYEAFF
>.|TRBV5-6|TRBJ2-7|15|.
TGTGCCAGCAGCTTGTTTTCAGGGGCGGGTTACGAGCAGTACTTC
CASSLFSGAGYEQYF
>TRBD1|TRBV5-1|TRBJ2-1|14|.
TGCGCCAGCAGCTTGGGGACAGGGAATAATGAGCAGTTCTTC
CASSLGTGNNEQFF